This TCR beta chain derives from a study of cytomegalovirus exposure and HLA in healthy donors. Across the whole study: Samples from HLA-typed donors yielded 65 million to 90 million unique TCRs in an early data release.

The trim removed 5 bases at V and 5 bases at J, leaving 3 bases unmatched. This CDR3 spans 12 amino acids. Germline V gene sequence: CDR1 SEHNR, CDR2 FQNEAQ (reference sequence). Overall study results and limits: For TCR beta chains, V- and J-gene trimming was later linked to a missense DCLRE1C variant. Cytomegalovirus association was listed for 150 to 200 TCR beta chains. An apparent linkage of common viral pathogens to several of the most significant clusters emerged in a later analysis.

Researchers ran the PCR with 60 Vbeta and 13 Jbeta primers. Only in-frame clones appear in the TCRdb table, and some are missing; sequencing was by immunoSEQ multiplex PCR. The sample lists 100,000 to 150,000 clones; roughly 84% were seen once. In the case of this clone: The antigen remains undetermined.

The sequence derives from a man aged 50-60 years in good health and CMV-seronegative. The chain couples TRBV7-9 to TRBJ2-7; TRBD1 agrees at 7 bases. Material for sequencing was PBMCs. DNA of the CDR3: TGTGCCAGCAGCCACAGGGGCAACGAGCAGTACTTC. This sequence encodes CASSHRGNEQYF. Complete variable domain (other parts from reference TRBV7-9 and TRBJ2-7): DTGVSQNPRHKITKRGQNVTFRCDPISEHNRLYWYRQTLGQGPEFLTYFQNEAQLEKSRLLSDRFSAERPKGSFSTLEIQRTEQGDSAMYLCASSHRGNEQYFGPGTRLTVT.